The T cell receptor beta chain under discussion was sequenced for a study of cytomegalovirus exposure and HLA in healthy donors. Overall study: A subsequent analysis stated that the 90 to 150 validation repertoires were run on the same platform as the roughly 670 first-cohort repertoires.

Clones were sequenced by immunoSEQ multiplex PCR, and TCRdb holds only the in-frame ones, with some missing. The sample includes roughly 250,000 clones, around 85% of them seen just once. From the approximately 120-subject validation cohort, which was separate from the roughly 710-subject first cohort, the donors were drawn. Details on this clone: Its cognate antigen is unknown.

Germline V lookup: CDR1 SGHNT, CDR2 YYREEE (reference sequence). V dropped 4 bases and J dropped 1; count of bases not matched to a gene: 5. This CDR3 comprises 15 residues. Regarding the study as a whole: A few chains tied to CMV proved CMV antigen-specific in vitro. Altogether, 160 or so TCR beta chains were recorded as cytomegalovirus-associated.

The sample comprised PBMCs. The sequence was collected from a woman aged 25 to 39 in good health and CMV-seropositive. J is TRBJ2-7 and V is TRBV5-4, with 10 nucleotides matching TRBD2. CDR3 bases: TGTGCCAGCAGCCTAGGACTAGCGGAATCCTACGAGCAGTACTTC. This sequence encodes CASSLGLAESYEQYF.